The TCR beta chain described here comes from a study of radiation and T cells in renal cell carcinoma. Study background: Nephrectomy followed 15 Gy stereotactic body radiation by 4 weeks.

A note on this clone: The antigen is undetermined.

Study outcomes and limitations: In blood, top tumor clones expanded by 2 weeks, shrinking by 4.

Libraries were prepared by immunoSEQ multiplex PCR; TCRdb keeps only in-frame clonotypes and omits some of them. Counted here are 100,000 to 150,000 clones, around nine tenths occurring once; the ten biggest clones make up around 6%. The CDR3 totals 15 residues. Germline assignment: CDR1 LNHDA and CDR2 SQIVND (reference sequence). J lost 6 bases, V lost 4 bases, and 7 bases had no gene match. The sample's time point: blood 2 weeks post-SBRT. Treatment reported: 15 Gy SBRT to primary tumor, nephrectomy 4 weeks later. After SBRT, blood was collected at 2 and 4 weeks, plus baseline. The patient's renal cell carcinoma had clear cell pathology.

The chain uses TRBV19 and TRBJ2-7; the match to TRBD1 covers 12 bases. The sequence derives from a woman between 65 and 79 years old with renal cell carcinoma. The sample consisted of blood, taken from a patient whose treatment included radiotherapy and nephrectomy. CDR3 residues: CASSTGQGALGEQYF. As DNA, the CDR3 is TGTGCCAGTAGTACGGGACAGGGGGCCCTGGGCGAGCAGTACTTC.